What follows are 32 T cell receptor beta chains derived from one specimen sequenced in a study of blood T cells in healthy people across ages. Using a J-beta primer mix together with a sample-barcoded 5' primer, a second PCR was run for about 6 to 12 cycles. TCRdb processed the 5' RACE reads anew with MiXCR; each CDR3 protein has one entry. The top ten clones hold about 6.3% of a sample with 1,300,000 or so distinct CDR3 sequences, 45% to 70% of them seen once. The sequenced material came from blood. The receptors were sampled from a man between 18 and 29 years old in good health.

CDR3 residues: CASSLPGGIYGYTF. The CDR3 nucleotides are TGCGCCAGCAGTCTCCCCGGGGGAATCTATGGCTACACCTTC. This chain uses TRBV4-1 with TRBJ1-2, with a tentative D call TRBD1 (5 bases). There are 14 residues in the CDR3. V was trimmed by 6 bases and J by 4 bases, leaving 15 bases between them. From germline, CDR1 is MGHRA and CDR2 YSYEKL.

This clonotype showed up just a few times. The rearrangement joins TRBV29-1 to TRBJ2-2; D perhaps matches TRBD1 (6 bases). Germline lookup yields CDR1 SQVTM and CDR2 ANQGSEA. V lost 7 bases and J 3 bases, leaving 12 bases between the germline ends. The CDR3 covers 13 residues. The CDR3 bases are TGCAGCGGAGGACAGACCTACACCGGGGAGCTGTTTTTT. This encodes CSGGQTYTGELFF.

This chain connects TRBV7-9 to TRBJ1-1; D is possibly TRBD1 (5 bases). Germline CDR1 reads SEHNR; CDR2 reads FQNEAQ (reference sequence). CDR3 length equals 12 residues. The V and J ends lost 6 bases and 6 bases respectively, with 11 bases between them. CDR3 DNA: TGTGCCAGCAGGAGAGGGGATCCTGAAGCTTTCTTT. Translating gives CASRRGDPEAFF. Looking up the rest from reference TRBV7-9 and TRBJ1-1 gives the full variable domain: DTGVSQNPRHKITKRGQNVTFRCDPISEHNRLYWYRQTLGQGPEFLTYFQNEAQLEKSRLLSDRFSAERPKGSFSTLEIQRTEQGDSAMYLCASRRGDPEAFFGQGTRLTVV.

This chain connects TRBV4-1 to TRBJ1-6, with D possibly being TRBD1 (5 bases). Trimming removed 0 bases at V and 6 bases at J, with 12 bases between. The CDR3 is made up of 16 amino acids. CDR1 is MGHRA and CDR2 is YSYEKL in the germline V gene. This chain's CDR3 is CASSQEGTGINSPLHF. The CDR3 nucleotides are TGCGCCAGCAGCCAAGAGGGGACGGGGATTAATTCACCCCTCCACTTT.

The chain uses TRBV10-3 and TRBJ1-2; TRBD1 aligns across 11 bases. The length of the CDR3 is 14 residues. CDR1 ENHRY and CDR2 SYGVKD come from the germline V gene. The V gene end was trimmed by 6 bases and the J gene end by 3 bases; junction bases not matched to a gene: 3. In DNA, the CDR3 is TGTGCCATCAGCGAGGGACAGGGGGACTATGGCTACACCTTC. It codes for CAISEGQGDYGYTF.

The chain combines TRBV6-5 with TRBJ2-3; 9 nucleotides agree with TRBD2. Per the germline V gene, CDR1 is MNHEY and CDR2 is SVGAGI. The length of the CDR3 is 12 residues. V dropped 7 bases and J dropped 6; count of bases not matched to a gene: 2. This CDR3 reads CASMAGGDTQYF. CDR3 DNA sequence: TGTGCCAGCATGGCGGGAGGGGATACGCAGTATTTT.

Details on this clonotype: The germline gene is not matched at one end of the junction; a read error may be the cause. This chain uses TRBV29-1 with TRBJ2-3; D not certain. Germline V gene lookup returns CDR1 SQVTM and CDR2 ANQGSEA. The CDR3 covers 14 residues. DNA of the CDR3: TGCAGCGTTGAAGATGGATTTCGAGGAGATGCGCAGTATTTT. Its translation is CSVEDGFRGDAQYF.

V usage is TRBV20-1 and J usage is TRBJ2-7, with D possibly TRBD1 on 5 matching bases. Trimming left V 6 bases short and J 0 bases short, with 18 bases between. The CDR3 loop spans 15 amino acids. Per the germline V gene, CDR1 is DFQATT and CDR2 is SNEGSKA (reference sequence). CDR3 in DNA: TGCAGTGCCGCCCCACAAGGGGTCCCCTCCTACGAGCAGTACTTC. Translated, it gives CSAAPQGVPSYEQYF.

The chain has TRBV6-6 and TRBJ1-4, with D tentatively TRBD1 (5 bases). From germline, CDR1 is MNHNY and CDR2 SVGAGI (reference sequence). There are 15 residues in the CDR3. V was pared by 0 bases and J by 7 bases, with 12 bases between. CDR3 amino acids: CASSYSKGLGEKLFF. CDR3 in DNA: TGTGCCAGCAGTTACTCGAAGGGACTCGGTGAAAAACTGTTTTTT.

This chain joins TRBV5-1 and TRBJ1-1; D gene unclear. CDR1 and CDR2 from the germline V gene are SGHRS and YFSETQ. The CDR3 extends over 16 amino acids. V was pared by 1 base and J by 0 bases, with 13 bases between. This chain's CDR3 is CASSLNPRGLNTEAFF. The CDR3 DNA follows: TGCGCCAGCAGCTTGAATCCGAGAGGGCTGAACACTGAAGCTTTCTTT.

This clonotype showed up just a few times. The V call is TRBV4-1, the J call TRBJ1-2; 8 nucleotides match TRBD1. V shed 8 bases, J shed 4 bases, and the junction held 12 bases outside the gene matches. Germline-derived CDR1 and CDR2 are MGHRA and YSYEKL. The CDR3 runs to 15 residues. CDR3 nucleotides: TGCGCCAGCGCCGGGACAGGTACCTCTGGCTATGGCTACACCTTC. This gives the protein CASAGTGTSGYGYTF.

The chain uses TRBV7-6 and TRBJ1-3; D is undetermined. This CDR3 region has 15 residues. Germline V lookup: CDR1 SGHVS, CDR2 FNYEAQ. V lost 2 bases and J lost 0, with 8 bases in between. The CDR3 nucleotides read TGTGCCAGCAGCTTATCAGATGGCTCTGGAAACACCATATATTTT. It translates to CASSLSDGSGNTIYF.

CDR3 in DNA: TGCGCCAGCAGCACCACGGGGGTTGGTTCAGATGGCTACACCTTC. Residues: CASSTTGVGSDGYTF. V gene TRBV4-1 combines with J gene TRBJ1-2; a possible D gene is TRBD1 (5 bases). CDR1 is MGHRA and CDR2 is YSYEKL in the germline V gene. CDR3 length equals 15 residues. Deletions cut 5 bases from V and 6 bases from J, with 19 bases between.

This clonotype was seen a few times. Here the CDR3 DNA reads TGCAGTGCTAGAGACTATGGGTCCACTGAAGCTTTCTTT. It is translated as CSARDYGSTEAFF. The rearrangement uses TRBV20-1 and TRBJ1-1; D unclear. CDR1 and CDR2 from the germline V gene are DFQATT and SNEGSKA (reference sequence). V lost 0 bases to trimming and J lost 4 bases, with 9 bases between them. This CDR3 has 13 residues.

On this clonotype: At one end the junction does not follow the germline gene, possibly because of a read error. This chain connects TRBV6-2 or TRBV6-3 to TRBJ2-4; 9 bases align to TRBD2. The DNA end favors TRBJ2-7, so the J call may be wrong. The length of the CDR3 is 17 residues. CDR1 and CDR2 from the germline V gene are MNHEY and SVGEGT. The CDR3 DNA sequence: TGTGCCAGCTGTTACTCTGGCGGGGGGGCCTTGTTACGCGAGCAGTACTTC. Translated, it gives CASCYSGGGALLREQYF.

J is TRBJ2-4 and V is TRBV20-1, with no clear D. Germline CDR1 reads DFQATT; CDR2 reads SNEGSKA (reference sequence). The CDR3 length is 13 residues. V dropped 4 bases and J dropped 2 bases, with 9 bases sitting between them. CDR3 bases: TGCAGTGCTATCCCGTGGACCAAAAACATTCAGTACTTC. It encodes CSAIPWTKNIQYF.

The rearrangement joins TRBV28 to TRBJ2-1; 8 bases fit TRBD2. CDR1 and CDR2 (germline): MDHEN, SYDVKM. V shed 5 bases and J 4 bases; nucleotides not matched to a gene: 13. This CDR3 is built from 17 residues. The CDR3 bases are TGTGCCAGCAGTACCCGGGGGGGGGGCAGTGGGTACAATGAGCAGTTCTTC. Its translation is CASSTRGGGSGYNEQFF.

The rearrangement joins TRBV6-2 or TRBV6-3 to TRBJ2-5; D assignment may be TRBD1 or TRBD2 (5 bases each). The germline V gene has CDR1 MNHEY and CDR2 SVGEGT. This CDR3 has 15 amino acids. Deletions cut 8 bases from V and 5 bases from J, with 21 bases between. Written as DNA, the CDR3 is TGTGCCAGCGATACGGCATGGGGGTTCGGTGAGACCCAGTACTTC. Protein sequence: CASDTAWGFGETQYF.

This clonotype was counted only a few times. The gene calls are TRBV7-9 and TRBJ1-2, with 9 bases fitting TRBD1. This CDR3 has 15 residues. V lost 1 base, J lost 4 bases, and 4 bases stayed unmatched. Germline values: CDR1 SEHNR, CDR2 FQNEAQ (reference sequence). CDR3 region: CASSLDPTGGYGYTF. The CDR3 DNA follows: TGTGCCAGCAGCTTAGACCCGACAGGGGGCTATGGCTACACCTTC.

The chain recombines TRBV5-6 with TRBJ2-7, with unresolved D. Germline-derived CDR1 and CDR2 are SGHDT and YYEEEE. The CDR3 loop spans 18 amino acids. The V gene lost 5 bases and the J gene lost 0 bases, with 24 bases spanning the gap. This chain's CDR3 is CASSSTSRLGIYSYEQYF. CDR3 nucleotide sequence: TGTGCCAGCAGTTCGACATCCCGGTTGGGCATCTACTCCTACGAGCAGTACTTC. The full variable domain, its missing parts supplied by reference TRBV5-6 and TRBJ2-7, is DAGVTQSPTHLIKTRGQQVTLRCSPKSGHDTVSWYQQALGQGPQFIFQYYEEEERQRGNFPDRFSGHQFPNYSSELNVNALLLGDSALYLCASSSTSRLGIYSYEQYFGPGTRLTVT.

This sequence joins TRBV29-1 and TRBJ2-1; 7 bases agree with TRBD2. The germline gives CDR1 SQVTM, CDR2 ANQGSEA. The CDR3 is 13 residues long. Germline trimming cut 4 bases from V and 9 bases from J; bases unmatched to any gene: 9. The CDR3 DNA is TGCAGCGTTGTGACTAGCAGGAAGGGTGAGCAGTTCTTC. As protein: CSVVTSRKGEQFF.

This rearrangement joins TRBV5-1 to TRBJ2-3, with no clear D. CDR3 length: 15 residues. Germline CDR1 and CDR2: SGHRS and YFSETQ. Trimming left V 1 base short and J 2 bases short, with 11 bases between. The CDR3 DNA reads as TGCGCCAGCAGCTTGATCCAGCATTACACAGATACGCAGTATTTT. Protein sequence: CASSLIQHYTDTQYF.

The chain combines TRBV4-1 with TRBJ2-1; unclear D gene. The germline CDR1 and CDR2 sequences are MGHRA and YSYEKL. This CDR3 is 14 amino acids long. V lost 4 bases and J 9 bases, leaving 16 bases between the germline ends. CDR3 sequence: CASSPRPADGEQFF. DNA of the CDR3: TGCGCCAGCAGCCCAAGACCCGCCGATGGTGAGCAGTTCTTC.

The V and J genes are TRBV4-1 and TRBJ1-1; 10 bases match TRBD1. In germline, CDR1 is MGHRA, CDR2 YSYEKL. J was trimmed by 4 bases and V by 0 bases; bases with no gene match: 14. The CDR3 is made up of 19 amino acids. The CDR3 coding sequence is TGCGCCAGCAGCCAAGATGGGACAGGGGTCAGAGCCGGGGCCACTGAAGCTTTCTTT. Its protein product is CASSQDGTGVRAGATEAFF.

The rearrangement joins TRBV20-1 to TRBJ2-3, with a possible D match to TRBD1 (7 bases). Trimming pared 2 bases from V and 5 bases from J, leaving 17 bases between. This CDR3 comprises 15 residues. Germline V gene sequence: CDR1 DFQATT, CDR2 SNEGSKA (reference sequence). DNA for the CDR3: TGCAGTGCTAGATCCAGGGGGGACCTTCGAGATACGCAGTATTTT. Translated, it gives CSARSRGDLRDTQYF.

The genes are TRBV20-1 and TRBJ2-7; no firm D call. Near its end, the DNA agrees better with TRBJ2-1, so the J call may be wrong. The CDR3 is 14 amino acids. Per germline, CDR1 DFQATT and CDR2 SNEGSKA (reference sequence). The CDR3 nucleotides are TGCAGTGCTAGAGGTGCTGGTTGGAGCGAAGAGCAGTTCTTC. This codes for CSARGAGWSEEQFF.

This clonotype appeared a few times. The chain combines TRBV29-1 with TRBJ2-5, with D uncertain. The germline V gene has CDR1 SQVTM and CDR2 ANQGSEA. This CDR3 contains 10 residues. Trimming took 4 bases from V and 7 from J, leaving 7 bases between them. In nucleotides, the CDR3 is TGCAGCGTTGGGTCCGCGACCCAGTACTTC. Amino acid sequence: CSVGSATQYF.

The sample holds a few counts of this clonotype. J is TRBJ1-1 and V is TRBV29-1; D is perhaps TRBD1 (5 bases). This CDR3 has 14 residues. Germline V gene sequence: CDR1 SQVTM, CDR2 ANQGSEA. V lost 6 bases and J lost 6, with 20 bases in between. The CDR3 DNA is TGCAGCGTCGGTGGTAGGCAGGGTGTTGCTGAAGCTTTCTTT. This translates into CSVGGRQGVAEAFF. The variable domain in full, with the rest retrieved from reference TRBV29-1 and TRBJ1-1, is SAVISQKPSRDICQRGTSLTIQCQVDSQVTMMFWYRQQPGQSLTLIATANQGSEATYESGFVIDKFPISRPNLTFSTLTVSNMSPEDSSIYLCSVGGRQGVAEAFFGQGTRLTVV.

This clonotype turned up a few times. The chain couples TRBV10-2 to TRBJ1-1; D is ambiguous. Germline CDR1 is WSHSY and CDR2 is SAAADI. V lost 4 bases to trimming and J lost 1 base, with 7 bases between them. CDR3 length: 13 amino acids. The CDR3 sequence: CASSGGKNTEAFF. The CDR3 nucleotides read TGCGCCAGCAGTGGTGGGAAGAACACTGAAGCTTTCTTT.

The V and J genes are TRBV2 and TRBJ2-7, with D possibly TRBD2 on 6 matching bases. Germline values: CDR1 SNHLY, CDR2 FYNNEI. The CDR3 sequence is 14 residues long. V lost 5 bases to trimming and J lost 0 bases, with 11 bases between them. The CDR3 reads CASSTGLPSYEQYF. In DNA, the CDR3 is TGTGCCAGCAGTACGGGACTCCCCTCCTACGAGCAGTACTTC.

This clonotype has just one count. V gene TRBV7-2 combines with J gene TRBJ2-1, with 7 bases aligning to TRBD1. Germline V gives CDR1 SGHTA, CDR2 FQGNSA. This CDR3 is 15 amino acids long. With V trimmed by 5 bases and J by 7 bases, 11 bases remained unmatched. CDR3: CASSLDRQGPNEQFF. Written as DNA, the CDR3 is TGTGCCAGCAGCCTGGACCGACAGGGTCCAAATGAGCAGTTCTTC.

The CDR3 here is CASSTGTGGVTQYF. CDR3 DNA sequence: TGTGCCAGCAGCACAGGGACAGGGGGCGTTACGCAGTACTTC. V usage is TRBV9 and J usage is TRBJ2-4; 12 nucleotides align to TRBD1. From germline, CDR1 is SGDLS and CDR2 YYNGEE. The CDR3 has 14 amino acids. The ends lost 4 bases at V and 13 bases at J; junction bases unmatched: 9.